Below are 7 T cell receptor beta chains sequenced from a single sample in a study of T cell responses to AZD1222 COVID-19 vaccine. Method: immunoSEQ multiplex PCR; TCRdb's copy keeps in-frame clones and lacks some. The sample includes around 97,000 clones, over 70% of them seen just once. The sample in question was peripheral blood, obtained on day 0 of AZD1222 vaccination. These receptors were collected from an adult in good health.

CDR3 amino acids: CASSQEGSGFGNYGYTF. For the CDR3, the DNA is TGCGCCAGCAGCCAAGAGGGGTCGGGTTTTGGTAACTATGGCTACACCTTC. The chain uses TRBV4-1 and TRBJ1-2; no clear D gene. Trimming shortened V by 0 bases and J by 1 base, and 15 bases separated the two germline ends. Germline-derived CDR1 and CDR2 are MGHRA and YSYEKL. This CDR3 contains 17 residues.

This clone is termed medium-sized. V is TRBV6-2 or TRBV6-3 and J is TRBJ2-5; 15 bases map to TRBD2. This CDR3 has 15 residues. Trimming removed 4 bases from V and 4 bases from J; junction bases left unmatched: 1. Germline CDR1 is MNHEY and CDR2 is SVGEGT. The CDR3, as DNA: TGTGCCAGCAGTTGGACTAGCGGGGGGGCAGAGACCCAGTACTTC. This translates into CASSWTSGGAETQYF.

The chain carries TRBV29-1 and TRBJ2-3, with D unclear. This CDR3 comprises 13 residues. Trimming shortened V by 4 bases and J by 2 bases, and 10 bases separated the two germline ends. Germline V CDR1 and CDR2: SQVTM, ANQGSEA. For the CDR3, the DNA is TGCAGCGTTGCTCCAGACAACACAGATACGCAGTATTTT. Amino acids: CSVAPDNTDTQYF.

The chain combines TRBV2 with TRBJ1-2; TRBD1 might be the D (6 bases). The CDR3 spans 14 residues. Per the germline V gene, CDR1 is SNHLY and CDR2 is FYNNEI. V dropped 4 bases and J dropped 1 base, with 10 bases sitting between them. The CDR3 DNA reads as TGTGCCAGCAGTGGGGACACCTTTAACTATGGCTACACCTTC. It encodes CASSGDTFNYGYTF.

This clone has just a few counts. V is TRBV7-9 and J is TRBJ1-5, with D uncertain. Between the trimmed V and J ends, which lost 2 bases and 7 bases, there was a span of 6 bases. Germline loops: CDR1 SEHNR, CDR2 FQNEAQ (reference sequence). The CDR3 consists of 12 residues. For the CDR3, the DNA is TGTGCCAGCAGCTTAATCGAGCAGCCCCAGCATTTT. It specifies CASSLIEQPQHF.

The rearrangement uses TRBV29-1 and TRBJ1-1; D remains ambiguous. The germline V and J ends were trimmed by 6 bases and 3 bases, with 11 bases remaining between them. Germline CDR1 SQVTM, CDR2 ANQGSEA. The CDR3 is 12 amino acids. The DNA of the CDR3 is TGCAGCGTCTCTTTCCGGGACACTGAAGCTTTCTTT. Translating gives CSVSFRDTEAFF.

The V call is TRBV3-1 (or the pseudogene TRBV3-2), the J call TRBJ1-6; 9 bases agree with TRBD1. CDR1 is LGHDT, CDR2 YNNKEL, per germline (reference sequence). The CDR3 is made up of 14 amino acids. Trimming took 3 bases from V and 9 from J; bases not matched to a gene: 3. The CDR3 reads CASSQGQGSSPLHF. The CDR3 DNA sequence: TGTGCCAGCAGCCAGGGACAGGGAAGTTCACCCCTCCACTTT.